The following is a T cell receptor beta chain sequence with its context. The CDR3 has 13 residues. CDR1 is SEHNR, CDR2 FQNEAQ, per germline (reference sequence). Deletions cut 1 base from V and 6 bases from J, with 9 bases between. Original processing notes: From reference gene primer amplification, estimates of nucleated cell counts were derived. The table came from immunoSEQ multiplex PCR; TCRdb's copy has only in-frame clones and leaves some out. The V and J calls and the clone size are those of that table, but D and trimming were determined from the DNA. This table has 85,000 to 100,000 clones, less than 95% appearing once. The data derive from a study of blood T cell repertoires in COVID-19. The wider study: Sample material is recorded as cDNA or gDNA derived from T cells, B-cell-depleted T cells, or PBMCs.

This TCR came from a man aged 55 to 70 with acute or convalescent COVID-19. J is TRBJ1-1 and V is TRBV7-9; weak D call: TRBD1 (5 bases). Sequenced input: peripheral blood. The CDR3 DNA is TGTGCCAGCAGCTTAGGGCGGGGGGCTGAAGCTTTCTTT. Translation: CASSLGRGAEAFF.